This TCR beta chain was identified during a study of T-cell reconstitution after alpha-beta-depleted transplantation in children listed by TCRdb under 2016. For the wider study: Using TCR repertoire profiling, the study quantitatively followed how T-cell immune reconstitution unfolded in children after TCRalphabeta/CD19-depleted allogeneic hematopoietic cell transplantation.

Counted from cysteine to phenylalanine, this CDR3 has 11 amino acids. The CDR3 DNA has 33 bases and is translated from base 1. The junction shows trimming of 0 bases on V and 8 bases on J, plus 4 bases between the germline ends. CDR1 is given as DFQATT and CDR2 as SNEGSKA, both from the germline V gene (reference sequence). For this clonotype: This receptor's antigen is unknown. No base quality information exists; no much larger clone differs at one position.

Receptor amplification or capture employed PCR. TCRdb records Illumina HiSeq 2500 as the sequencer. TCR library preparation used molecular barcoding, with unique molecular identifiers applied to normalize quantification of the TCRbeta repertoire. TCRdb took the public reads, trimmed them with fastp at Q25, ran MiXCR for clone calling and kept in-frame beta chains. Rows with one shared CDR3 protein collapse into an entry with the most common genes and DNA. Present in this sample are about 540,000 distinct CDR3 sequences, 15% to 20% of which were seen just once. The ten largest clones add up to 3.3% of the sample.

The input for sequencing was PBMCs from the stem cell graft donor, taken from the stem cell graft. The chain is made from TRBV20-1 and TRBJ2-2, with no confidently assigned D gene. The sequence was obtained from a human donor who donated a stem cell graft to a child with acute lymphoblastic leukemia. Here is the DNA: TGCAGTGCTAGAGATGGGGGGGAGCTGTTTTTT. This codes for CSARDGGELFF.